This is a list of T cell receptor beta chains from one sample in a study of blood T cell repertoires in COVID-19. Only in-frame clones appear in the TCRdb table, and some are missing; sequencing was by immunoSEQ multiplex PCR. The repertoire holds about 120,000 clones, with over 75% as singletons. Sequencing was performed on peripheral blood. Every receptor here comes from a man in his sixties with active or convalescent COVID-19. Each CDR3 is given with its conserved first and last residue. Fields, in order: J gene, V gene, D gene, CDR3 protein. The D gene is left open where the match is weak.

TRBJ2-5	TRBV7-2	-	CASSQRGFSETGQETQYF
TRBJ2-1	TRBV5-1	-	CASSRNRAYNEQFF
TRBJ2-7	TRBV6-6	TRBD2	CASRGTSGISYEQYF
TRBJ2-3	TRBV7-2	TRBD1	CASSPQGDTDTQYF
TRBJ1-2	TRBV7-2	-	CASSLGRGYGYTF
TRBJ2-5	TRBV4-2	-	CASSLGGAEETQYF
TRBJ2-2	TRBV18	-	CASSPQGVGTGELFF
TRBJ1-5	TRBV13	-	CASSPGQINQPQHF
TRBJ2-2	TRBV6-5	-	CASKRTPSTGELFF
TRBJ2-7	TRBV6-2/TRBV6-3	TRBD1	CASSGQGRLGQYF
TRBJ2-5	TRBV19	-	CASSINGNQEETQYF